This note documents a single T cell receptor (beta chain) sequence. Its specificity is not known. The sample is drawn from a study of T-cell memory formation after mild COVID-19. Whole-study findings and limits: Prior to infection, memory already included some responding clones, suggesting cross-reactive memory joined. The main location of contracting CD4+ clones was CM and EM, and that of contracting CD8+ clones was EMRA.

5'RACE primed from the constant segment yielded TCR alpha and TCR beta cDNA libraries bearing sample barcodes and UMIs. TCRdb independently ran MiXCR on the 5' RACE reads; one entry per CDR3 protein. The data hold roughly 110,000 distinct CDR3 sequences, with 13% to 15% observed a single time. Germline V gene lookup returns CDR1 SEHNR and CDR2 FQNEAQ (reference sequence). Trimming cost V 1 base and J 5 bases, with 14 bases left between them. The length of the CDR3 is 15 residues. The TCR originated in a man between 18 and 35 years old who had mild COVID-19 (a few samples of this study predate the infection). Cell type and time point are not known. The genes are TRBV7-9 and TRBJ2-5, with a tentative D call TRBD1 (6 bases). Sequenced sample: PBMCs or a T cell subset sorted from them (not recorded which). The CDR3 DNA is TGTGCCAGCAGCTTAGTTGGCCCCCAGGGGGAGACCCAGTACTTC. Residues: CASSLVGPQGETQYF.